Sequencing of this T cell receptor beta chain was carried out in a study of T-cell memory formation after mild COVID-19. This clonotype was observed a few times. TCRdb independently ran MiXCR on the 5' RACE reads; one entry per CDR3 protein. The data hold about 250,000 distinct CDR3 sequences, with 15% observed a single time. The V gene lost 3 bases and the J gene lost 6 bases, with 16 bases spanning the gap. CDR1 and CDR2 (germline): SGHDT, YYEEEE. There are 14 residues in the CDR3. The sample consisted of PBMCs or a T cell subset sorted from them (not recorded which). This sequence originates from an adult woman who had mild COVID-19 (a few samples of this study predate the infection). Cell type and time point are not known. V gene TRBV5-6 combines with J gene TRBJ2-7; no clear D gene. CDR3 sequence (DNA): TGTGCCAGCAGCTCCATCTACCAATCCCGCGAGCAGTACTTC. Protein: CASSSIYQSREQYF.